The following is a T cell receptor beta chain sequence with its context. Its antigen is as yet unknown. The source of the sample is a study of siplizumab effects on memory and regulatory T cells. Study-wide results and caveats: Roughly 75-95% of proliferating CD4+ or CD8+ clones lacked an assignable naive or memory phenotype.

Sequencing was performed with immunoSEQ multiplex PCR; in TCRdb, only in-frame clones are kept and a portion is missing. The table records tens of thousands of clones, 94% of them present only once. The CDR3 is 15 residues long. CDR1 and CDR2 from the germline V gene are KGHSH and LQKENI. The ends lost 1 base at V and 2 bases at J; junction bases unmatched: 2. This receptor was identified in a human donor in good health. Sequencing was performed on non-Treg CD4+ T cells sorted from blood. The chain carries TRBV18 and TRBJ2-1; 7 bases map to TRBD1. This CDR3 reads CASSPLQGAYNEQFF. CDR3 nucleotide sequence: TGTGCCAGCTCACCACTCCAGGGGGCCTACAATGAGCAGTTCTTC. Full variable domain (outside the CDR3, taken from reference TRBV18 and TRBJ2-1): NAGVMQNPRHLVRRRGQEARLRCSPMKGHSHVYWYRQLPEEGLKFMVYLQKENIIDESGMPKERFSAEFPKEGPSILRIQQVVRGDSAAYFCASSPLQGAYNEQFFGPGTRLTVL.